The 28 T cell receptor beta chains below come from one sample, sequenced in a study of blood T cell repertoires in COVID-19. Measured with immunoSEQ multiplex PCR; TCRdb has only the in-frame clones, and not every one. The table includes fewer than 200,000 clones, less than 80% detected once. The source material was PBMCs or T cells enriched from blood (not recorded which). The source is a woman aged 70-85 years in a cohort exposed to, infected with or recovered from COVID-19 (not recorded which).

DNA of the CDR3: TGCGCCAGCAGCAATTCCGGGACAGGGGTTACGGGCGGGGAGCTGTTTTTT. Its translation: CASSNSGTGVTGGELFF. V is TRBV5-1 and J is TRBJ2-2, with 10 bases matching TRBD1. Trimming at V came to 4 bases and at J to 7 bases, leaving 13 bases not matched to a gene. Germline V gives CDR1 SGHRS, CDR2 YFSETQ. The CDR3 is 17 amino acids.

The genes are TRBV29-1 and TRBJ1-2; 7 positions match TRBD1. Germline CDR1 SQVTM, CDR2 ANQGSEA. Losses at the gene ends were 6 bases for V and 8 bases for J; bases not matched to a gene: 15. The length of the CDR3 is 14 residues. The CDR3 sequence: CSVASGTVGWGYTF. The CDR3 DNA is TGCAGCGTCGCCTCCGGGACAGTGGGATGGGGCTACACCTTC.

This clone was seen once. The chain has TRBV7-3 and TRBJ2-4, with TRBD2 as a possible D gene (6 bases). The CDR3 length is 13 residues. The V gene lost 1 base and the J gene lost 7 bases, with 8 bases spanning the gap. The V gene's germline CDR1 is SGHTA and CDR2 FQGTGA. CDR3 sequence: CASSLSGGNIQYF. The DNA of the CDR3 is TGTGCCAGCAGCTTAAGTGGGGGGAACATTCAGTACTTC.

In this sample, this clone turned up once. The rearrangement uses TRBV21-1 and TRBJ2-5; whether TRBD2, the table's D call, matches the DNA was not checked. TRBV21-1 corresponds to a pseudogene. The CDR3 is made up of 20 amino acids. CDR3 loop: CASSNFSGLAGGVEFVTQYF. As DNA, the CDR3 is TGTGCCAGCAGCAATTTTTCGGGACTAGCGGGAGGGGTTGAATTCGTGACCCAGTACTTC.

The genes are TRBV7-8 and TRBJ2-3, with a weak D call TRBD1 (5 bases). The germline V and J ends were trimmed by 5 bases and 2 bases, with 11 bases remaining between them. The CDR3 is 14 residues long. CDR1 and CDR2 (germline): SGHVS, FQNEAQ. This CDR3 is CASSQLGVTDTQYF. CDR3 sequence (DNA): TGTGCCAGCAGCCAATTAGGGGTCACAGATACGCAGTATTTT.

The chain carries TRBV11-2 and TRBJ1-2, with unresolved D. Trimming cost V 0 bases and J 3 bases, with 11 bases left between them. CDR3 length: 15 amino acids. Germline CDR1 and CDR2: SGHAT and FQNNGV. The CDR3 spells CASSLDLGRDYGYTF. DNA for the CDR3: TGTGCCAGCAGCTTAGATCTGGGGAGGGACTATGGCTACACCTTC.

This clone is judged large. The chain uses TRBV7-9 and TRBJ2-7, with a possible D match to TRBD2 (5 bases). This CDR3 is built from 15 residues. The germline V gene encodes CDR1 SEHNR and CDR2 FQNEAQ (reference sequence). V lost 8 bases to trimming and J lost 4 bases, with 21 bases between them. The CDR3: CASAHAGGDPYEQYF. In DNA form, the CDR3 reads TGTGCCAGCGCTCACGCGGGTGGAGACCCTTACGAGCAGTACTTC.

This chain uses TRBV21-1 with TRBJ2-3; the D call TRBD2 from the table was never checked on the DNA. TRBV21-1 is a pseudogene. This CDR3 has 18 amino acids. CDR3 DNA: TGTGCCAGCAGCAAGAGAGGGCCGGATGATACACACACAGATACGCAGTATTTT. Its translation is CASSKRGPDDTHTDTQYF.

This chain joins TRBV7-9 and TRBJ1-1; no clear D. The germline CDR1 and CDR2 sequences are SEHNR and FQNEAQ (reference sequence). The CDR3 consists of 13 residues. V shed 5 bases and J shed 0 bases, with 7 bases lying between them. CDR3 in amino acids: CASSKTVNTEAFF. The CDR3 DNA reads TGTGCCAGCAGCAAAACAGTGAACACTGAAGCTTTCTTT. Based on the CDR3 plus reference TRBV7-9 and TRBJ1-1, the full variable domain is DTGVSQNPRHKITKRGQNVTFRCDPISEHNRLYWYRQTLGQGPEFLTYFQNEAQLEKSRLLSDRFSAERPKGSFSTLEIQRTEQGDSAMYLCASSKTVNTEAFFGQGTRLTVV.

The V call is TRBV19, the J call TRBJ1-2; tentative D call: TRBD1 (5 bases). Per the germline V gene, CDR1 is LNHDA and CDR2 is SQIVND (reference sequence). The ends were cut back, 5 bases at V and 2 bases at J, with 15 bases in the middle. The CDR3 contains 15 residues. CDR3 residues: CASSGASRDNYGYTF. DNA of the CDR3: TGTGCCAGTAGTGGAGCTTCGCGGGACAACTATGGCTACACCTTC.

This CDR3 reads CASSQGAMDIQYF. CDR3 in DNA: TGTGCCAGCTCACAGGGGGCGATGGACATTCAGTACTTC. V usage is TRBV18 and J usage is TRBJ2-4, with 7 bases aligning to TRBD1. The V gene end was trimmed by 4 bases and the J gene end by 8 bases; junction bases not matched to a gene: 5. The CDR3 totals 13 residues. Germline CDR1 KGHSH, CDR2 LQKENI.

The chain combines TRBV12-5 with TRBJ1-1; D may be TRBD1 (6 bases). The CDR3 consists of 13 residues. Trimming took off 3 bases at V and 8 bases at J, with 13 bases between the two ends. The V gene's germline CDR1 is LGHNT and CDR2 FRNRAP. The CDR3 DNA is TGTGCTAGTGGTTTTGGGGGAGACAGGGAAGCTTTCTTT. This encodes CASGFGGDREAFF.

The chain recombines TRBV7-2 with TRBJ2-1; a weak D match, TRBD1 (5 bases). The CDR3 sequence is 15 residues long. The V end lost 1 base, the J end lost 6 bases, and 13 bases lay between the germline ends. Germline loops: CDR1 SGHTA, CDR2 FQGNSA. The CDR3 region is CASSLGAGWANEQFF. In DNA, the CDR3 is TGTGCCAGCAGCTTAGGCGCAGGGTGGGCCAATGAGCAGTTCTTC.

J is TRBJ2-7 and V is TRBV3-1 (or the pseudogene TRBV3-2); 7 nucleotides match TRBD1. The V gene's germline CDR1 is LGHDT and CDR2 YNNKEL (reference sequence). With V trimmed by 1 base and J by 4 bases, 7 bases remained unmatched. The CDR3 loop spans 15 amino acids. Here the CDR3 reads CASSQVFTQGYEQYF. CDR3 DNA: TGTGCCAGCAGCCAAGTCTTCACACAGGGGTACGAGCAGTACTTC.

This clone was seen once. This chain uses TRBV7-9 with TRBJ2-1, with 12 nucleotides matching TRBD2. From germline, CDR1 is SEHNR and CDR2 FQNEAQ (reference sequence). The length of the CDR3 is 16 residues. After removal of 5 bases from V and 6 bases from J, the junction contained 8 bases not matched to a gene. CDR3 coding DNA: TGTGCCAGCAGCATCCGGACTAGCGGGGCGAGCAATGAGCAGTTCTTC. Its protein is CASSIRTSGASNEQFF.

The chain carries TRBV7-2 and TRBJ1-2; 7 bases are shared with TRBD1. J was trimmed by 5 bases and V by 5 bases; bases with no gene match: 8. The CDR3 is 14 amino acids. Germline lookup yields CDR1 SGHTA and CDR2 FQGNSA. CDR3 protein: CASSILARGYGYTF. The CDR3 region has the DNA TGTGCCAGCAGCATACTGGCCAGGGGGTATGGCTACACCTTC.

This clone has only one observation. The rearrangement joins TRBV5-4 to TRBJ1-2; 7 bases match TRBD1. Per the germline V gene, CDR1 is SGHNT and CDR2 is YYREEE (reference sequence). J was trimmed by 5 bases and V by 3 bases; bases with no gene match: 13. The CDR3 has 16 residues. This CDR3 reads CASSSSGTAIIYGYTF. The CDR3 DNA is TGTGCCAGCAGCTCATCCGGGACAGCTATTATTTATGGCTACACCTTC. The full variable domain, its missing parts supplied by reference TRBV5-4 and TRBJ1-2, is ETGVTQSPTHLIKTRGQQVTLRCSSQSGHNTVSWYQQALGQGPQFIFQYYREEENGRGNFPPRFSGLQFPNYSSELNVNALELDDSALYLCASSSSGTAIIYGYTFGSGTRLTVV.

The chain uses TRBV5-6 and TRBJ1-2; D is undetermined. CDR3 length: 13 residues. V lost 4 bases to trimming and J lost 6 bases, with 13 bases between them. The germline gives CDR1 SGHDT, CDR2 YYEEEE. CDR3 loop: CASSPRTGDGYTF. In nucleotides, the CDR3 is TGTGCCAGCAGCCCACGGACTGGAGATGGCTACACCTTC.

The rearrangement uses TRBV11-3 and TRBJ2-2, with 7 bases that match TRBD2. The CDR3 contains 15 residues. J was trimmed by 5 bases and V by 3 bases; bases with no gene match: 6. The V gene's germline CDR1 is SGHNT and CDR2 YENEEA. For the CDR3, the DNA is TGTGCCAGCAGCTTGACTAGCTCCGGGACCGGGGAGCTGTTTTTT. Translated: CASSLTSSGTGELFF. Full variable domain (outside the CDR3, taken from reference TRBV11-3 and TRBJ2-2): EAGVVQSPRYKIIEKKQPVAFWCNPISGHNTLYWYLQNLGQGPELLIRYENEEAVDDSQLPKDRFSAERLKGVDSTLKIQPAELGDSAVYLCASSLTSSGTGELFFGEGSRLTVL.

This chain connects TRBV7-6 to TRBJ2-1; D might be TRBD2 (5 bases). The V end lost 1 base, the J end lost 4 bases, and 11 bases lay between the germline ends. The CDR3 consists of 15 residues. In germline, CDR1 is SGHVS, CDR2 FNYEAQ. CDR3 sequence: CASSLVLGPYNEQFF. The CDR3 DNA follows: TGTGCCAGCAGCTTAGTACTAGGACCTTACAATGAGCAGTTCTTC.

The CDR3, as DNA: TGTGCCAGCTCACCATCACTTACCTCCTACGAGCAGTACTTC. Its translation is CASSPSLTSYEQYF. This chain links TRBV18 with TRBJ2-7, with D unclear. CDR1 and CDR2 from the germline V gene are KGHSH and LQKENI. The V gene lost 2 bases and the J gene lost 0 bases, with 8 bases spanning the gap. CDR3 length: 14 amino acids.

The gene calls are TRBV4-1 and TRBJ1-6, with 7 bases lining up with TRBD1. Germline assignment: CDR1 MGHRA and CDR2 YSYEKL. With 6 bases clipped from V and 7 bases from J, the junction kept 9 bases outside the gene matches. CDR3 size: 15 residues. CDR3 residues: CASRATGLENSPLHF. The CDR3 DNA sequence: TGCGCCAGCAGGGCGACAGGGTTGGAAAATTCACCCCTCCACTTT.

The chain recombines TRBV5-1 with TRBJ2-7; 9 bases agree with TRBD1. Germline-derived CDR1 and CDR2 are SGHRS and YFSETQ. There are 15 residues in the CDR3. The trim removed 7 bases at V and 1 base at J, leaving 9 bases unmatched. The CDR3 loop reads CASYATGTGSYEQYF. In nucleotides, the CDR3 is TGCGCCAGCTACGCCACCGGGACAGGGTCCTACGAGCAGTACTTC. Full variable domain (outside the CDR3, taken from reference TRBV5-1 and TRBJ2-7): KAGVTQTPRYLIKTRGQQVTLSCSPISGHRSVSWYQQTPGQGLQFLFEYFSETQRNKGNFPGRFSGRQFSNSRSEMNVSTLELGDSALYLCASYATGTGSYEQYFGPGTRLTVT.

The J gene is TRBJ2-3, the V gene TRBV28; TRBD2 is a possible D gene (6 bases). V lost 7 bases to trimming and J lost 1 base, with 18 bases between them. Germline-derived CDR1 and CDR2 are MDHEN and SYDVKM. The CDR3 extends over 16 amino acids. CDR3 coding DNA: TGTGCCAGCACCCCAGCGGGTAATTTGGGCACAGATACGCAGTATTTT. Protein product: CASTPAGNLGTDTQYF.

V is TRBV18 and J is TRBJ2-2, with 7 bases matching TRBD2. Germline V gives CDR1 KGHSH, CDR2 LQKENI. CDR3 size: 13 residues. Trimming at V came to 3 bases and at J to 5 bases, leaving 0 bases not matched to a gene. Here the CDR3 reads CASSPGLTGELFF. For the CDR3, the DNA is TGTGCCAGCTCACCGGGACTAACCGGGGAGCTGTTTTTT.

The V gene is TRBV5-5, the J gene TRBJ2-1, with 7 bases aligning to TRBD1. With V trimmed by 3 bases and J by 0 bases, 3 bases remained unmatched. Germline CDR1 and CDR2: SGHKS and YYEKEE (reference sequence). The CDR3 extends over 15 amino acids. The CDR3 spells CASSYRQGSYNEQFF. CDR3 nucleotides: TGTGCCAGCAGCTACCGACAGGGCTCCTACAATGAGCAGTTCTTC.

The chain joins TRBV19 to TRBJ1-3, with D unresolved. CDR1 LNHDA and CDR2 SQIVND come from the germline V gene (reference sequence). The CDR3 length is 12 residues. Deletions cut 7 bases from V and 4 bases from J, with 8 bases between. The DNA of the CDR3 is TGTGCCAGTAAACCCACAGGAAACACCATATATTTT. This translates into CASKPTGNTIYF. The whole variable domain, filled in from reference TRBV19 and TRBJ1-3, reads DGGITQSPKYLFRKEGQNVTLSCEQNLNHDAMYWYRQDPGQGLRLIYYSQIVNDFQKGDIAEGYSVSREKKESFPLTVTSAQKNPTAFYLCASKPTGNTIYFGEGSWLTVV.

This rearrangement joins TRBV2 to TRBJ2-5; no clear D gene. The CDR3 is 12 residues long. Between the trimmed V and J ends, which lost 6 bases and 1 base, there was a span of 6 bases. Germline CDR1 is SNHLY and CDR2 is FYNNEI. For the CDR3, the DNA is TGTGCCAGCAGGGTAGTCCAAGAGACCCAGTACTTC. The encoded protein is CASRVVQETQYF. Supplemented by reference TRBV2 and TRBJ2-5, the full variable domain reads EPEVTQTPSHQVTQMGQEVILRCVPISNHLYFYWYRQILGQKVEFLVSFYNNEISEKSEIFDDQFSVERPDGSNFTLKIRSTKLEDSAMYFCASRVVQETQYFGPGTRLLVL.